What follows describes a single TCR beta chain. The method was immunoSEQ multiplex PCR; TCRdb's version includes in-frame clones alone and lacks a portion of them. In the table there are about 96,000 clones, about 92% of which are singletons. The sample originates from a study of control samples from healthy donors and cancer patients. The ends were cut back, 7 bases at V and 3 bases at J, with 12 bases in the middle. CDR1 and CDR2 (germline): SEHNR, FQNEAQ (reference sequence). CDR3 size: 13 residues. The sequence was obtained from a young man in good health. The J gene is TRBJ1-1, the V gene TRBV7-9; D not resolved. Input material: blood. The CDR3 spells CASIREWDTEAFF. The CDR3, as DNA: TGTGCCAGCATTAGGGAGTGGGACACTGAAGCTTTCTTT. The full variable domain, completed using reference TRBV7-9 and TRBJ1-1, is DTGVSQNPRHKITKRGQNVTFRCDPISEHNRLYWYRQTLGQGPEFLTYFQNEAQLEKSRLLSDRFSAERPKGSFSTLEIQRTEQGDSAMYLCASIREWDTEAFFGQGTRLTVV.